This T cell receptor beta chain was found in a study of blood T cell repertoires in COVID-19. Overall study context: Samples came from the United States, Italy and Spain, spanning acute and convalescent COVID-19. T cells, B-cell-depleted T cells, or PBMCs provided the cDNA or gDNA that served as material.

Concerning this clone itself: The junction does not match germline at one end; this may be a read error.

This CDR3 comprises 16 residues. Germline V lookup: CDR1 SSHAT, CDR2 FNYEAQ (reference sequence). Per the authors' pipeline: Quantification of nucleated cells was approximated via reference gene primer amplification. Assay used: immunoSEQ multiplex PCR; TCRdb lists only in-frame clones, some missing. That table gives V, J and clone size, and the DNA gave D and trimming. The data contain approximately 52,000 clones, less than 95% of them singletons. V usage is TRBV7-7 and J usage is TRBJ2-5; 13 nucleotides align to TRBD2. This TCR came from a human donor in a cohort sampled during active COVID-19. Sequenced input: peripheral blood. CDR3 sequence reads: CASSQGLAGPQETQYF. CDR3 bases: TGTGCTAGCAGCCAGGGACTAGCGGGGCCACAAGAGACCCAGTACTTC.